The 26 T cell receptor beta chains below were found in one sample sequenced in a study of T cell repertoires in cytomegalovirus infection. TCRdb fed the reads into MiXCR, producing one record per CDR3 protein. Of some 480,000 distinct CDR3 sequences listed, 30% to 35% are singletons. Their target antigens are unknown. The sequences come from cultured PBMCs, collected from culture after CMV antigen stimulation. The receptors were gathered from a human donor in good health (CMV status not recorded). Some clones in this sample may be carry-over from other donors' samples.

This clonotype was counted ten times or more. The chain employs TRBV7-2 and TRBJ2-2, with 8 bases lining up with TRBD2. The J segment lost 3 bases and the V segment lost 1 base, leaving 4 bases of the junction unmatched. The CDR3 loop spans 16 amino acids. The germline gives CDR1 SGHTA, CDR2 FQGNSA. The DNA of the CDR3 is TGTGCCAGCAGCTTAGGCCTAGCGGGCTACACCGGGGAGCTGTTTTTT. It encodes CASSLGLAGYTGELFF.

The J gene is TRBJ2-1, the V gene TRBV6-1; 13 bases line up with TRBD2. The CDR3 is 17 amino acids. V shed 4 bases, J shed 8 bases, and the junction held 11 bases outside the gene matches. Germline V gives CDR1 MNHNS, CDR2 SASEGT. The DNA of the CDR3 is TGTGCCAGCAGTGTACTCCCGGGACTAGCGGGAACTTATGAGCAGTTCTTC. Translated: CASSVLPGLAGTYEQFF.

This clonotype has more than one count but fewer than ten. The CDR3 sequence is CASSLGPANQETQYF. CDR3 nucleotide sequence: TGCGCCAGCAGCTTGGGGCCAGCAAATCAAGAGACCCAGTACTTC. V usage is TRBV5-1 and J usage is TRBJ2-5; D unclear. V lost 0 bases to trimming and J lost 2 bases, with 11 bases between them. The CDR3 covers 15 residues. The germline V gene has CDR1 SGHRS and CDR2 YFSETQ. Drawing the rest from reference TRBV5-1 and TRBJ2-5, the complete variable domain is KAGVTQTPRYLIKTRGQQVTLSCSPISGHRSVSWYQQTPGQGLQFLFEYFSETQRNKGNFPGRFSGRQFSNSRSEMNVSTLELGDSALYLCASSLGPANQETQYFGPGTRLLVL.

This clonotype was picked up many times. The rearrangement uses TRBV7-2 and TRBJ2-7, with 9 bases aligning to TRBD2. This CDR3 comprises 19 residues. Germline-derived CDR1 and CDR2 are SGHTA and FQGNSA. V trimming: 5 bases; J trimming: 3 bases; junction bases outside the gene matches: 20. The CDR3 spells CASSPGEGAWTSVYYEQYF. CDR3 DNA sequence: TGTGCCAGCAGCCCTGGGGAGGGGGCATGGACTAGCGTGTACTACGAGCAGTACTTC.

The gene calls are TRBV28 and TRBJ2-7; D assignment may be TRBD1 or TRBD2 (5 bases each). This CDR3 contains 14 residues. The V end was cut by 3 bases, the J end by 2 bases, with 11 bases between. CDR1 and CDR2 (germline): MDHEN, SYDVKM. The CDR3 DNA follows: TGTGCCAGCAGTTTTGTGAGGGGAGCCTACGAGCAGTACTTC. This sequence encodes CASSFVRGAYEQYF.

This clonotype was seen just once. This chain connects TRBV18 to TRBJ1-2, with 7 positions matching TRBD1. The CDR3 length is 13 residues. CDR1 KGHSH and CDR2 LQKENI come from the germline V gene. With 2 bases clipped from V and 7 bases from J, the junction kept 4 bases outside the gene matches. The CDR3, as DNA: TGTGCCAGCTCACCAGGACAGGTTCCTGGCTACACCTTC. It yields the protein CASSPGQVPGYTF.

This clonotype was seen a few times. This chain joins TRBV12-3 or TRBV12-4 and TRBJ2-1; 9 bases agree with TRBD2. CDR3 length: 16 amino acids. V lost 5 bases to trimming and J lost 4 bases; unmatched junction nucleotides: 9. The CDR3 DNA reads TGTGCCAGCAGTCCCCCCCTAGCGGGAATATACAATGAGCAGTTCTTC. Its protein is CASSPPLAGIYNEQFF.

This clonotype was detected a few times. This chain joins TRBV5-1 and TRBJ1-2; 7 bases agree with TRBD1. Germline CDR1 is SGHRS and CDR2 is YFSETQ. The V and J ends lost 5 bases and 6 bases, in that order; junction bases with no gene match: 7. The CDR3 runs to 13 residues. The CDR3 region has the DNA TGCGCCAGCAGGGAGACAGGGCGCCATGGCTACACCTTC. This sequence encodes CASRETGRHGYTF.

This sequence joins TRBV4-2 and TRBJ1-1; tentatively, D is TRBD1 (5 bases). Trimming pared 4 bases from V and 10 bases from J, leaving 16 bases between. The CDR3 totals 13 residues. CDR1 is LGHNA and CDR2 is YNFKEQ in the germline V gene. In nucleotides, the CDR3 is TGTGCCAGCAGCCCCCGGGACCGCGGTTTAGCTTTCTTT. It is translated as CASSPRDRGLAFF.

The chain employs TRBV6-1 and TRBJ2-1; 7 bases line up with TRBD1. The CDR3 is made up of 13 amino acids. Germline V CDR1 and CDR2: MNHNS, SASEGT. The V gene end was trimmed by 6 bases and the J gene end by 4 bases; junction bases not matched to a gene: 3. CDR3: CASRGQIYNEQFF. The CDR3 DNA reads as TGTGCCAGCAGGGGACAGATATACAATGAGCAGTTCTTC.

This clonotype was counted once. The chain joins TRBV9 to TRBJ2-2; D possibly uses TRBD1 or TRBD2 (5 bases each). Germline CDR1 reads SGDLS; CDR2 reads YYNGEE. Trimming cost V 4 bases and J 1 base, with 14 bases left between them. This CDR3 contains 16 residues. The CDR3 DNA reads TGTGCCAGCAGCCCCCGGGGCGATGGGAACACCGGGGAGCTGTTTTTT. The encoded protein is CASSPRGDGNTGELFF.

V and J are TRBV12-3 or TRBV12-4 and TRBJ1-2, with a weak D call TRBD1 (6 bases). The CDR3 runs 13 residues. V was clipped by 6 bases and J by 8 bases, with 16 bases between them. The CDR3 is CASRVRGAGGYTF. CDR3 DNA sequence: TGTGCCAGCAGGGTCAGGGGCGCGGGAGGCTACACCTTC.

Only a few counts were recorded for this clonotype. The V call is TRBV4-1, the J call TRBJ2-5, with D perhaps given as TRBD1 or TRBD2 (5 bases each). V lost 0 bases, J lost 5 bases, and 13 bases lay in between. Germline CDR1 reads MGHRA; CDR2 reads YSYEKL. The CDR3 is made up of 15 amino acids. CDR3 coding DNA: TGCGCCAGCAGCCAAGATTGGGGGAGATCGGAGACCCAGTACTTC. It translates to CASSQDWGRSETQYF.

This clonotype was recorded a few times. The chain employs TRBV7-6 and TRBJ1-1; 7 bases are a match to TRBD1. J gave up 1 base and V 3 bases, and 2 bases lay outside the gene matches. Germline lookup yields CDR1 SGHVS and CDR2 FNYEAQ. This CDR3 is 14 amino acids long. The CDR3 loop reads CASSLGQTNTEAFF. For the CDR3, the DNA is TGTGCCAGCAGCTTGGGACAGACGAACACTGAAGCTTTCTTT.

The J gene is TRBJ2-7, the V gene TRBV11-2; D is ambiguous. The CDR3 consists of 11 residues. Between the trimmed V and J ends, which lost 5 bases and 3 bases, there was a span of 5 bases. The germline V gene has CDR1 SGHAT and CDR2 FQNNGV. This CDR3 is CASSQYYEQYF. CDR3 bases: TGTGCCAGCAGCCAGTACTACGAGCAGTACTTC.

The gene calls are TRBV20-1 and TRBJ2-5, with TRBD1 as a possible D gene (6 bases). This CDR3 is built from 13 residues. Germline V CDR1 and CDR2: DFQATT, SNEGSKA (reference sequence). Trimming removed 2 bases from V and 2 bases from J, with 9 bases in between. The CDR3 is CSARRGQQETQYF. The DNA for the CDR3 is TGCAGTGCTAGAAGGGGACAACAAGAGACCCAGTACTTC.

This clonotype appeared many times. The chain couples TRBV7-2 to TRBJ1-1; no firm D call. The CDR3 is 14 residues long. Trimming shortened V by 3 bases and J by 3 bases, and 11 bases separated the two germline ends. Germline values: CDR1 SGHTA, CDR2 FQGNSA. CDR3 amino acids: CASSFQSADTEAFF. For the CDR3, the DNA is TGTGCCAGCAGCTTTCAGTCGGCCGACACTGAAGCTTTCTTT.

The chain couples TRBV7-9 to TRBJ2-1, with D hard to call. Trimming took 5 bases from V and 3 from J, leaving 14 bases between them. The length of the CDR3 is 15 residues. Germline values: CDR1 SEHNR, CDR2 FQNEAQ (reference sequence). CDR3 bases: TGTGCCAGCAGCCCGGACGGCCTCGTCTACAATGAGCAGTTCTTC. Its protein is CASSPDGLVYNEQFF. Full variable domain (remainder filled in from reference TRBV7-9 and TRBJ2-1): DTGVSQNPRHKITKRGQNVTFRCDPISEHNRLYWYRQTLGQGPEFLTYFQNEAQLEKSRLLSDRFSAERPKGSFSTLEIQRTEQGDSAMYLCASSPDGLVYNEQFFGPGTRLTVL.

This clonotype was counted a few times. The CDR3 protein is CASSLVSGANPYEQYF. As DNA, the CDR3 is TGTGCCAGCAGTTTAGTTTCAGGAGCGAATCCCTACGAGCAGTACTTC. This chain joins TRBV28 and TRBJ2-7; D remains ambiguous. V was pared by 2 bases and J by 2 bases, with 16 bases between. Germline loops: CDR1 MDHEN, CDR2 SYDVKM. This CDR3 comprises 16 residues.

The rearrangement uses TRBV20-1 and TRBJ1-5; D gene ambiguous. The CDR3 runs to 13 residues. Germline V gene sequence: CDR1 DFQATT, CDR2 SNEGSKA (reference sequence). The V end lost 0 bases, the J end lost 6 bases, and 9 bases lay between the germline ends. The DNA of the CDR3 is TGCAGTGCTAGAGATAGTGTGGGTCAGCCCCAGCATTTT. It is translated as CSARDSVGQPQHF.

The rearrangement uses TRBV20-1 and TRBJ2-3; 7 bases are shared with TRBD2. Germline CDR1 is DFQATT and CDR2 is SNEGSKA (reference sequence). This CDR3 is built from 17 residues. The ends lost 5 bases at V and 4 bases at J; junction bases unmatched: 18. CDR3: CSAPRLVPGGTPDTQYF. The CDR3, as DNA: TGCAGTGCTCCCCGCTTGGTGCCGGGAGGTACCCCAGATACGCAGTATTTT.

This chain links TRBV12-5 with TRBJ2-7, with TRBD2 identical over 11 bases. Germline CDR1 and CDR2: LGHNT and FRNRAP. The ends lost 2 bases at V and 3 bases at J; junction bases unmatched: 12. The CDR3 is 18 residues long. The CDR3 protein is CASGLFISSLAGVYEQYV. CDR3 sequence (DNA): TGTGCTAGTGGTTTGTTCATTTCTTCACTAGCGGGGGTCTACGAGCAGTACGTC.

This rearrangement joins TRBV12-3 or TRBV12-4 to TRBJ2-1; no reliable D call. Trimming stripped 5 bases from V and 3 bases from J, with 14 bases between. The CDR3 is 15 residues long. Here the CDR3 reads CASSLYLKLYNEQFF. The CDR3, as DNA: TGTGCCAGCAGTCTTTACCTTAAACTCTACAATGAGCAGTTCTTC.

This clonotype was seen ten or more times. The chain carries TRBV7-6 and TRBJ1-2; D possibly corresponds to TRBD1 (5 bases). The CDR3 extends over 16 amino acids. The V gene lost 5 bases and the J gene lost 3 bases, with 19 bases spanning the gap. The germline gives CDR1 SGHVS, CDR2 FNYEAQ. DNA for the CDR3: TGTGCCAGCAGCCCAGCCCTCGGGACCGTGGACTATGGCTACACCTTC. This translates into CASSPALGTVDYGYTF.

This clonotype has only a few counts. The chain is built from TRBV10-3 and TRBJ2-7, with 8 bases lining up with TRBD2. The V and J ends lost 7 bases and 6 bases, in that order; junction bases with no gene match: 11. The CDR3 consists of 14 residues. CDR1 is ENHRY and CDR2 is SYGVKD in the germline V gene. For the CDR3, the DNA is TGTGCCATCATGCAAGGCGGGAGGAACGGCGAGCAGTACTTC. Translated, it gives CAIMQGGRNGEQYF.

This chain connects TRBV27 to TRBJ1-2, with D hard to call. Germline V gene sequence: CDR1 MNHEY, CDR2 SMNVEV (reference sequence). V gave up 4 bases and J gave up 7 bases, with 16 bases separating them. The CDR3 spans 14 residues. The CDR3 DNA follows: TGTGCCAGCAGTTGGTCTACAGCCATCGGTGGCTACACCTTC. This gives the protein CASSWSTAIGGYTF.